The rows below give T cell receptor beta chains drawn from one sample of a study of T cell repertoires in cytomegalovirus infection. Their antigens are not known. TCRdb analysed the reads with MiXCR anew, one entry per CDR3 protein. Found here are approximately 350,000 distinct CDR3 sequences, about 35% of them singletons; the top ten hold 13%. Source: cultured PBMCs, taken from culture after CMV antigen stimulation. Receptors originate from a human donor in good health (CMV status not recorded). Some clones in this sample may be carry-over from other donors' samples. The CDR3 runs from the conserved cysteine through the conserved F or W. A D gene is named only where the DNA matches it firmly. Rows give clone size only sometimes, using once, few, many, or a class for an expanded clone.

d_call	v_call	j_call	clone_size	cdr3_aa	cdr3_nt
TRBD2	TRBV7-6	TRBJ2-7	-	CASSTGPSGEQYF	TGTGCCAGCAGTACCGGCCCTAGCGGCGAGCAGTACTTC
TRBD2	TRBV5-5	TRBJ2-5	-	CASSLVGLAGASYQETQYF	TGTGCCAGCAGCTTGGTCGGGCTAGCGGGAGCGTCATACCAAGAGACCCAGTACTTC
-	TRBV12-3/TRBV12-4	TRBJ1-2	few	CASSLERRNYGYTF	TGTGCCAGCAGTTTAGAACGGCGAAACTATGGCTACACCTTC
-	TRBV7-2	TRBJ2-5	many	CASSPGPMETQYF	TGTGCCAGCAGCCCTGGACCCATGGAGACCCAGTACTTC
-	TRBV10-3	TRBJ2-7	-	CAIRTQVVGYEQYF	TGTGCCATCAGAACACAGGTGGTAGGCTACGAGCAGTACTTC
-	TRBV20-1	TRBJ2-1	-	CSAYRGSSGGDEQFF	TGCAGTGCCTACCGAGGGAGTAGCGGTGGTGATGAGCAGTTCTTC
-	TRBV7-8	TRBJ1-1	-	CASSSGGRGTEAFF	TGTGCCAGCAGCTCGGGGGGTAGAGGCACTGAAGCTTTCTTT
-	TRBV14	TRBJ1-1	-	CASSRRGAGNTEAFF	TGTGCCAGCAGCCGTCGAGGGGCTGGGAACACTGAAGCTTTCTTT
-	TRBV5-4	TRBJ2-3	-	CASSLDGTLGQYF	TGTGCCAGCAGCTTGGATGGGACCCTCGGGCAGTATTTT
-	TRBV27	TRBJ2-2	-	CASSPFSGAGVGELFF	TGTGCCAGCAGTCCATTCTCGGGGGCCGGGGTCGGGGAGCTGTTTTTT
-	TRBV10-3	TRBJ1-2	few	CAISEGGFDGYTF	TGTGCCATCAGTGAGGGGGGGTTCGATGGCTACACCTTC
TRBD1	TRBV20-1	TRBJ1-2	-	CSADRTGRGGYTF	TGCAGTGCCGATCGGACAGGGAGAGGCGGCTACACCTTC
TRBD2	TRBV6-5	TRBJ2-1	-	CASRLLAGNLYNEQFF	TGTGCCAGCAGACTCCTAGCGGGAAATTTGTACAATGAGCAGTTCTTC
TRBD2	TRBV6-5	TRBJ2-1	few	CASRPLRAGGPYEQFF	TGTGCCAGCAGGCCACTTAGGGCGGGAGGGCCCTATGAGCAGTTCTTC
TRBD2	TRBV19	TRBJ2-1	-	CASSMFLAGGSSYNEQFF	TGTGCCAGTAGTATGTTTCTAGCGGGAGGGAGCTCCTACAATGAGCAGTTCTTC
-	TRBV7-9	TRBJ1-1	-	CASSGHRALYTEAFF	TGTGCCAGCAGCGGACACAGGGCCCTTTACACTGAAGCTTTCTTT
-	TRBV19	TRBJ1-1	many	CASNYRVNTEAFF	TGTGCCAGTAACTACAGGGTGAACACTGAAGCTTTCTTT
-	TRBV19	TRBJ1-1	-	CASSKMGDEAFF	TGTGCCAGTAGTAAGATGGGGGATGAAGCTTTCTTT
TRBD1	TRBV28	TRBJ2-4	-	CASRQGTKNIQYF	TGTGCCAGCCGACAGGGTACCAAAAACATTCAGTACTTC
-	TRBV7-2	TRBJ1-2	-	CASSLAMSYGYTF	TGTGCCAGCAGCTTAGCGATGTCCTATGGCTACACCTTC
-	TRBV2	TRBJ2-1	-	CASSPRTSGEQFF	TGTGCCAGCAGCCCAAGGACGTCGGGGGAGCAGTTCTTC
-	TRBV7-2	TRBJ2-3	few	CASSAPGDTQYF	TGTGCCAGCAGCGCCCCAGGAGATACGCAGTATTTT
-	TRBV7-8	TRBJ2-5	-	CASNLGRGTETQYF	TGTGCCAGCAACTTAGGCCGGGGTACCGAGACCCAGTACTTC
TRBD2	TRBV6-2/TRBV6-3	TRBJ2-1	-	CASSVLQTSGSGDEQFF	TGTGCCAGCAGTGTTTTGCAGACTAGCGGGAGTGGCGATGAGCAGTTCTTC
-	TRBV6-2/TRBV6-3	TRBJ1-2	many	CASSYQVGTTNYGYTF	TGTGCCAGCAGTTACCAAGTGGGAACAACTAACTATGGCTACACCTTC
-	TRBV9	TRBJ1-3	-	CASSVAIDSSGSSGNTIYF	TGTGCCAGCAGCGTAGCTATAGATAGTTCGGGGAGCTCTGGAAACACCATATATTTT
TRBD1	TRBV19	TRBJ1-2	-	CASSEDRDIYGYTF	TGTGCCAGTAGCGAGGACAGGGATATCTATGGCTACACCTTC
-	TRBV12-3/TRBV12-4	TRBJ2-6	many	CASSSRFSGANVLTF	TGTGCCAGCAGTTCTCGGTTTTCTGGGGCCAACGTCCTGACTTTC
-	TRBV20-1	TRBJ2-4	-	CSGQRAGKFLQYF	TGCAGTGGACAACGAGCCGGGAAGTTCCTTCAGTACTTC
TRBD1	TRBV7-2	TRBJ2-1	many	CASSLRGTGRRDEQFF	TGTGCCAGCAGCTTACGAGGGACAGGGCGGAGGGATGAGCAGTTCTTC
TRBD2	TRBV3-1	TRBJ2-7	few	CASSQDLTSGTYEQYF	TGTGCCAGCAGCCAAGATTTGACTAGCGGTACCTACGAGCAGTACTTC
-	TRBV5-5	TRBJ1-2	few	CASSFLTDLGYGYTF	TGTGCCAGCAGCTTTCTCACAGACCTCGGGTATGGCTACACCTTC
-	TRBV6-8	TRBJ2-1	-	CASSDWRASYNEQFF	TGTGCCAGCAGTGACTGGAGGGCCAGTTACAATGAGCAGTTCTTC
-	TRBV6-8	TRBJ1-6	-	CASSSWGPGDSPLHF	TGTGCCAGCAGCTCTTGGGGCCCTGGGGATTCACCCCTCCACTTT
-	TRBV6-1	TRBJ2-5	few	CASSEAWDGLETQYF	TGTGCCAGCAGTGAAGCGTGGGACGGACTTGAGACCCAGTACTTC